What follows are 30 T cell receptor beta chains derived from one specimen sequenced in a study of blood T cell repertoires in COVID-19. Profiling relied on immunoSEQ multiplex PCR, and the TCRdb table lists in-frame clones only, not all of them. Of fewer than 40,000 clones in the sample, more than 85% were seen once. The sequencing input was peripheral blood. The origin of the receptors is an elderly woman with active or convalescent COVID-19.

This chain links TRBV5-1 with TRBJ1-3, with D hard to call. V dropped 6 bases and J dropped 2 bases, with 18 bases sitting between them. The CDR3 spans 16 residues. Germline CDR1 is SGHRS and CDR2 is YFSETQ. The CDR3: CASTPGGLGAGNTIYF. CDR3 nucleotides: TGCGCCAGCACCCCGGGTGGCCTTGGAGCTGGAAACACCATATATTTT.

The chain recombines TRBV28 with TRBJ1-5; TRBD1 matches 8 bases. The CDR3 is made up of 18 amino acids. Germline CDR1 is MDHEN and CDR2 is SYDVKM. The trim removed 3 bases at V and 0 bases at J, leaving 10 bases unmatched. The CDR3 loop is CASSFRGQGLYSNQPQHF. Written as DNA, the CDR3 is TGTGCCAGCAGTTTCCGTGGACAGGGCCTTTATAGCAATCAGCCCCAGCATTTT.

This clone was seen more than once but under ten times. The J gene is TRBJ2-7, the V gene TRBV10-2; 11 nucleotides align to TRBD1. The CDR3 covers 14 residues. The germline CDR1 and CDR2 sequences are WSHSY and SAAADI. V shed 5 bases, J shed 4 bases, and the junction held 4 bases outside the gene matches. CDR3 sequence: CASSPGQGDYEQYF. CDR3 coding DNA: TGCGCCAGCAGTCCGGGACAGGGGGATTACGAGCAGTACTTC.

This clone occurred once. This chain connects TRBV7-9 to TRBJ1-2; 7 bases map to TRBD1. This CDR3 region has 15 residues. CDR1 SEHNR and CDR2 FQNEAQ come from the germline V gene (reference sequence). V shed 5 bases and J 3 bases; nucleotides not matched to a gene: 9. Here the CDR3 reads CASSLRGGTDYGYTF. The CDR3 bases are TGTGCCAGCAGCCTACGGGGGGGGACAGACTATGGCTACACCTTC.

The gene calls are TRBV27 and TRBJ2-2; D is possibly TRBD2 (6 bases). Between the trimmed V and J ends, which lost 5 bases and 6 bases, there was a span of 16 bases. The V gene's germline CDR1 is MNHEY and CDR2 SMNVEV (reference sequence). The CDR3 loop spans 15 amino acids. CDR3: CASSLGSGRPGELFF. The CDR3, as DNA: TGTGCCAGCAGTCTGGGGTCAGGGAGGCCCGGGGAGCTGTTTTTT.

This clone rates as medium-sized. The V call is TRBV4-1, the J call TRBJ1-1, with a weak D call TRBD1 (5 bases). The CDR3 loop spans 15 amino acids. CDR1 and CDR2 from the germline V gene are MGHRA and YSYEKL. V lost 3 bases to trimming and J lost 5 bases, with 16 bases between them. The chain's CDR3 is CASSQGTGRGTEAFF. The CDR3 DNA is TGCGCCAGCAGCCAGGGAACAGGTCGCGGAACTGAAGCTTTCTTT.

The chain uses TRBV29-1 and TRBJ2-7; TRBD2 aligns across 9 bases. This CDR3 contains 13 residues. The J segment lost 0 bases and the V segment lost 6 bases, leaving 3 bases of the junction unmatched. The germline V gene encodes CDR1 SQVTM and CDR2 ANQGSEA. The CDR3 spells CSVRGGNSYEQYF. The CDR3 DNA follows: TGCAGCGTGCGGGGGGGGAACTCCTACGAGCAGTACTTC.

This clone has a handful of counts. The chain combines TRBV10-3 with TRBJ1-6; D is uncertain. This CDR3 has 13 amino acids. Germline CDR1 reads ENHRY; CDR2 reads SYGVKD. Trimming cost V 3 bases and J 8 bases, with 8 bases left between them. CDR3 sequence: CAISDTVDSPLHF. The CDR3 DNA sequence: TGTGCCATCAGTGATACAGTGGATTCACCCCTCCACTTT.

The V call is TRBV5-4, the J call TRBJ2-7; 7 positions agree with TRBD2. J was trimmed by 6 bases and V by 4 bases; bases with no gene match: 19. The germline gives CDR1 SGHNT, CDR2 YYREEE (reference sequence). The CDR3 totals 17 residues. Here the CDR3 reads CASSPAGVGGSLGEQYF. The CDR3 DNA sequence: TGTGCCAGCAGCCCCGCGGGGGTCGGGGGGTCCCTCGGCGAGCAGTACTTC.

The chain has TRBV5-1 and TRBJ1-6; 8 nucleotides line up with TRBD1. The germline gives CDR1 SGHRS, CDR2 YFSETQ. With V trimmed by 4 bases and J by 0 bases, 9 bases remained unmatched. CDR3 length equals 18 residues. CDR3 DNA: TGCGCCAGCAGCCTTACCGACAGGGGAGTCTCCTATAATTCACCCCTCCACTTT. It codes for CASSLTDRGVSYNSPLHF. Using reference TRBV5-1 and TRBJ1-6 for the parts outside the CDR3, the full variable domain is KAGVTQTPRYLIKTRGQQVTLSCSPISGHRSVSWYQQTPGQGLQFLFEYFSETQRNKGNFPGRFSGRQFSNSRSEMNVSTLELGDSALYLCASSLTDRGVSYNSPLHFGNGTRLTVT.

This clone has only one observation. This rearrangement joins TRBV18 to TRBJ2-3; TRBD2 aligns across 9 bases. Trimming removed 2 bases from V and 0 bases from J; junction bases left unmatched: 0. Germline V lookup: CDR1 KGHSH, CDR2 LQKENI. There are 15 residues in the CDR3. The CDR3 is CASSPTSGSTDTQYF. DNA of the CDR3: TGTGCCAGCTCACCAACTAGCGGGAGCACAGATACGCAGTATTTT.

This chain connects TRBV24-1 to TRBJ2-1; possibly TRBD1 for D (6 bases). V was trimmed by 0 bases and J by 4 bases, leaving 12 bases between them. The CDR3 sequence is 16 residues long. CDR1 is KGHDR and CDR2 is SFDVKD in the germline V gene. CDR3 nucleotide sequence: TGTGCCACCAGTGATTTGAAACAGGGTACTTACAATGAGCAGTTCTTC. Protein product: CATSDLKQGTYNEQFF.

This rearrangement joins TRBV5-6 to TRBJ1-6; possibly TRBD1 for D (5 bases). The germline V gene has CDR1 SGHDT and CDR2 YYEEEE. Trimming took off 2 bases at V and 9 bases at J, with 12 bases between the two ends. The CDR3 runs to 14 residues. CDR3 DNA sequence: TGTGCCAGCAGCTTCGGCAGGGCGGTTTCACCCCTCCACTTT. Translation gives CASSFGRAVSPLHF.

The chain joins TRBV29-1 to TRBJ2-5; 7 nucleotides align to TRBD2. Germline loops: CDR1 SQVTM, CDR2 ANQGSEA. Trimming at V came to 3 bases and at J to 7 bases, leaving 8 bases not matched to a gene. The CDR3 sequence is 13 residues long. This CDR3 is CSVDGGGRGTQYF. CDR3 in DNA: TGCAGCGTTGATGGCGGGGGACGGGGGACCCAGTACTTC.

The CDR3 DNA follows: TGTGCCAGCAGCTTTGATCAGGGGGCTAATTCACCCCTCCACTTT. This encodes CASSFDQGANSPLHF. This chain uses TRBV7-9 with TRBJ1-6; 8 bases are a match to TRBD1. After removal of 3 bases from V and 6 bases from J, the junction contained 4 bases not matched to a gene. The CDR3 spans 15 residues. Germline CDR1 reads SEHNR; CDR2 reads FQNEAQ (reference sequence).

This clone was counted a single time. V gene TRBV11-2 combines with J gene TRBJ1-6, with 11 bases matching TRBD1. The CDR3 has 14 amino acids. Germline lookup yields CDR1 SGHAT and CDR2 FQNNGV. The trim removed 3 bases at V and 9 bases at J, leaving 1 base unmatched. Here the CDR3 reads CASSFGQGASPLHF. CDR3 bases: TGTGCCAGCAGCTTTGGACAGGGGGCTTCACCCCTCCACTTT.

This sequence joins TRBV6-1 and TRBJ1-2; D not certain. V lost 2 bases, J lost 4 bases, and 14 bases lay in between. Germline V gene data show CDR1 as MNHNS and CDR2 as SASEGT. The CDR3 covers 15 residues. The CDR3 loop is CASSEPEGIPYGYTF. In DNA form, the CDR3 reads TGTGCCAGCAGTGAACCGGAGGGAATCCCCTATGGCTACACCTTC.

The CDR3 region has the DNA TGTGCCAGCAGTTACACACGGGACATAGAGACCCAGTACTTC. It is translated as CASSYTRDIETQYF. The V gene is TRBV6-2 or TRBV6-3, the J gene TRBJ2-5; perhaps TRBD1 as D (6 bases). Germline V gives CDR1 MNHEY, CDR2 SVGEGT. Trimming cost V 2 bases and J 4 bases, with 11 bases left between them. This CDR3 is 14 amino acids long.

The CDR3 DNA is TGTGCCAGCTCAGAAAAGGACAGGGTGGGAGCTTTCTTT. It yields the protein CASSEKDRVGAFF. J is TRBJ1-1 and V is TRBV18; 8 nucleotides line up with TRBD1. The CDR3 spans 13 residues. With 5 bases clipped from V and 10 bases from J, the junction kept 9 bases outside the gene matches. Germline lookup yields CDR1 KGHSH and CDR2 LQKENI.

V gene TRBV29-1 combines with J gene TRBJ1-2; 8 positions match TRBD1. J was trimmed by 8 bases and V by 4 bases; bases with no gene match: 12. Germline CDR1 is SQVTM and CDR2 is ANQGSEA. The CDR3 contains 14 residues. The CDR3 DNA follows: TGCAGCGTTGGGATAACAGGGGGAGGAAGAGGCTACACCTTC. It encodes CSVGITGGGRGYTF.

Note on this clone: At one boundary the junction diverges from the germline segment, which might be a read error. The chain combines TRBV10-3 with TRBJ1-3; 9 bases are a match to TRBD1. Germline values: CDR1 ENHRY, CDR2 SYGVKD. The CDR3 has 10 amino acids. DNA for the CDR3: TGTGCCATCGGTGACCGGGACAGGGAATTT. It is translated as CAIGDRDREF.

The genes are TRBV5-1 and TRBJ2-2, with 12 nucleotides matching TRBD1. Germline V gene sequence: CDR1 SGHRS, CDR2 YFSETQ. Trimming removed 3 bases from V and 6 bases from J; junction bases left unmatched: 3. This CDR3 region has 15 residues. In nucleotides, the CDR3 is TGCGCCAGCAGCTCTGGGACAGGGGGCTCCGGGGAGCTGTTTTTT. This encodes CASSSGTGGSGELFF.

This chain connects TRBV29-1 to TRBJ1-2; D is possibly TRBD1 (5 bases). Germline loops: CDR1 SQVTM, CDR2 ANQGSEA. The CDR3 runs 10 residues. Trimming shortened V by 3 bases and J by 11 bases, and 10 bases separated the two germline ends. The CDR3 spells CSVDREGYTF. For the CDR3, the DNA is TGCAGCGTTGACAGGGAGGGGTACACCTTC.

V and J are TRBV7-3 and TRBJ2-7, with 11 bases fitting TRBD2. CDR1 is SGHTA and CDR2 is FQGTGA in the germline V gene. The CDR3 is 14 amino acids. V was pared by 5 bases and J by 4 bases, with 4 bases of the junction left unmatched. DNA for the CDR3: TGTGCCAGCAGCCGTAGCGGGGGGGATTACGAGCAGTACTTC. The encoded protein is CASSRSGGDYEQYF.

V is TRBV6-1 and J is TRBJ2-1, with 13 bases aligning to TRBD2. Looked up from germline, CDR1 is MNHNS and CDR2 is SASEGT. The CDR3 extends over 17 amino acids. V was clipped by 2 bases and J by 14 bases; unmatched bases: 15. The CDR3 spells CASSESIPTSGGSREFF. The CDR3, as DNA: TGTGCCAGCAGTGAATCAATCCCGACTAGCGGGGGGTCTCGGGAGTTCTTC.

The rearrangement uses TRBV5-5 and TRBJ2-7; 11 nucleotides match TRBD1. Trimming took 5 bases from V and 2 from J; bases not matched to a gene: 6. Per germline, CDR1 SGHKS and CDR2 YYEKEE (reference sequence). There are 15 residues in the CDR3. CDR3 sequence reads: CASSYGQGAPYEQYF. The CDR3 DNA is TGTGCCAGCAGTTACGGACAGGGGGCGCCCTACGAGCAGTACTTC. Together with reference TRBV5-5 and TRBJ2-7, the CDR3 gives the full variable domain: DAGVTQSPTHLIKTRGQQVTLRCSPISGHKSVSWYQQVLGQGPQFIFQYYEKEERGRGNFPDRFSARQFPNYSSELNVNALLLGDSALYLCASSYGQGAPYEQYFGPGTRLTVT.

This clone was detected only once. The gene calls are TRBV7-9 and TRBJ1-2; D gene unclear. The V and J ends lost 5 bases and 14 bases respectively, with 24 bases between them. CDR1 and CDR2 (germline): SEHNR, FQNEAQ (reference sequence). The CDR3 covers 14 residues. The CDR3 region has the DNA TGTGCCAGCAGCCCAGGCCGGGATTCGACGCTGTCTACCTTC. Protein product: CASSPGRDSTLSTF.

This clone has just a few counts. The V gene is TRBV7-8, the J gene TRBJ1-6, with a weak D call TRBD1 (5 bases). The V and J ends lost 0 bases and 6 bases respectively, with 6 bases between them. Germline loops: CDR1 SGHVS, CDR2 FQNEAQ. This CDR3 spans 14 amino acids. The chain's CDR3 is CASSLAQVNSPLHF. DNA of the CDR3: TGTGCCAGCAGCTTAGCACAGGTTAATTCACCCCTCCACTTT.

The rearrangement uses TRBV11-2 and TRBJ2-5; 12 bases match TRBD2. This CDR3 has 18 residues. After removal of 3 bases from V and 2 bases from J, the junction contained 10 bases not matched to a gene. Germline assignment: CDR1 SGHAT and CDR2 FQNNGV. The DNA of the CDR3 is TGTGCCAGCAGCTTGCAAAGGACTAGCGGGGCGCAACAAGAGACCCAGTACTTC. Protein: CASSLQRTSGAQQETQYF.

This clone was seen only a few times. V is TRBV6-5 and J is TRBJ1-6, with D perhaps matching TRBD1 (6 bases). The CDR3 has 14 amino acids. Trimming left V 7 bases short and J 5 bases short, with 12 bases between. CDR1 and CDR2 (germline): MNHEY, SVGAGI. The CDR3 nucleotides read TGTGCCAGCAAGTTGGGACACCATAATTCACCCCTCCACTTT. It is translated as CASKLGHHNSPLHF.